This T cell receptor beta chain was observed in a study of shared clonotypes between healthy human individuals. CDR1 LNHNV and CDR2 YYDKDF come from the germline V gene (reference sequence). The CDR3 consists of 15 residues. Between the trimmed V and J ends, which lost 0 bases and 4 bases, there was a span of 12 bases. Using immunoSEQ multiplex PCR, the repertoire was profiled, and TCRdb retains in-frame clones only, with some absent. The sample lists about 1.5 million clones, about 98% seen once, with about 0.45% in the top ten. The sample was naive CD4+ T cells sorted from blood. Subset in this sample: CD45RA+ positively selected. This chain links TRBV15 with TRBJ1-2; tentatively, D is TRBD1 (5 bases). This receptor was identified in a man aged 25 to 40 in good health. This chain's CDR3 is CATSRDPRDFYGYTF. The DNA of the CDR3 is TGTGCCACCAGCAGAGACCCCAGGGATTTCTATGGCTACACCTTC.